This T cell receptor (beta chain) derives from a study of T cell responses to AZD1222 COVID-19 vaccine. Study results and caveats: Spike-specific TCR breadth and depth went up after people got two AZD1222 doses.

Turning to this clone: Antigen unknown.

Method: immunoSEQ multiplex PCR; TCRdb's copy keeps in-frame clones and lacks some. The data contain about 80,000 clones, approximately 83% of them singletons. Combined were second doses at about 4 or about 12 weeks. The sample in question was peripheral blood, obtained 28 days after the second AZD1222 dose. The clonotype comes from an adult who received the AZD1222 COVID-19 vaccine.

In nucleotides, the CDR3 is TGTGCCAGCAGCTTAACGGGAGGGAACACCGGGGAGCTGTTTTTT. Amino acids: CASSLTGGNTGELFF. The gene calls are TRBV7-7 and TRBJ2-2, with TRBD2 matching 7 bases. Trimming at V came to 2 bases and at J to 1 base, leaving 1 base not matched to a gene. In germline, CDR1 is SSHAT, CDR2 FNYEAQ (reference sequence). The CDR3 sequence is 15 residues long. The entire variable domain, with the rest obtained from reference TRBV7-7 and TRBJ2-2, is as follows: GAGVSQSPRYKVTKRGQDVTLRCDPISSHATLYWYQQALGQGPEFLTYFNYEAQPDKSGLPSDRFSAERPEGSISTLTIQRTEQRDSAMYRCASSLTGGNTGELFFGEGSRLTVL.